The present T cell receptor (beta chain) was sequenced within a study of control samples from healthy donors and cancer patients. Here immunoSEQ multiplex PCR was the method, and the copy in TCRdb shows in-frame clones only, minus some. The sample table sets out about 210,000 clones. V dropped 1 base and J dropped 8 bases, with 12 bases sitting between them. CDR1 is KGHSH, CDR2 LQKENI, per germline. The CDR3 is made up of 15 amino acids. This clonotype originated in a woman aged 25 to 39 in good health. V and J are TRBV18 and TRBJ1-6, with D tentatively TRBD1 (5 bases). The sequenced sample consisted of blood. CDR3 in amino acids: CASSPRQGEDSPLHF. The CDR3 bases are TGTGCCAGCTCACCACGTCAGGGAGAGGATTCACCCCTCCACTTT.